This T cell receptor (beta chain) is drawn from a study of patients and donors after allogeneic stem cell transplantation. TCRdb re-called the RT-PCR reads through MiXCR, storing one row per CDR3 protein. This sample has tens of thousands of distinct CDR3 sequences; more than 35% occur once, and the top ten carry approximately 82%. The CDR3 runs to 13 residues. Germline CDR1 is SGHNT and CDR2 is YYREEE (reference sequence). V was pared by 4 bases and J by 6 bases, with 12 bases between. This receptor was obtained from a human donor who was either an allogeneic HSCT recipient or a stem cell or donor lymphocyte infusion donor (not recorded which). It is not recorded whose cells these are; they may come from a transplant donor. Sequenced: blood, either unsorted or a sorted T cell fraction (not recorded which). The chain employs TRBV5-4 and TRBJ2-3, with D unresolved. The CDR3 nucleotides read TGTGCCAGCAGCCTCACGAACGCGGATACGCAGTATTTT. Protein: CASSLTNADTQYF.